These 10 T cell receptor beta chains were sequenced from one sample in a study of cytomegalovirus exposure and HLA in healthy donors. Here immunoSEQ multiplex PCR was the method, and the copy in TCRdb shows in-frame clones only, minus some. This repertoire shows tens of thousands of clones, approximately 90% found once; its top ten account for about 1%. Sequenced sample: PBMCs. The receptors come from a young man in good health and CMV-seronegative.

This clone occurred once. This chain links TRBV28 with TRBJ2-3; 11 bases agree with TRBD2. Germline V lookup: CDR1 MDHEN, CDR2 SYDVKM. The CDR3 covers 19 residues. V dropped 7 bases and J dropped 2; count of bases not matched to a gene: 17. For the CDR3, the DNA is TGTGCCAGCACCACCCGCCAGGGTCCGGGACTAGCGGCCACAGATACGCAGTATTTT. Its translation: CASTTRQGPGLAATDTQYF.

This chain uses TRBV4-3 with TRBJ2-5; 8 nucleotides match TRBD2. Germline V gives CDR1 LGHNA, CDR2 YSLEER. After removal of 0 bases from V and 2 bases from J, the junction contained 5 bases not matched to a gene. The CDR3 spans 16 residues. The CDR3 DNA reads TGCGCCAGCAGCCAAGAAAGAGCTAGCGGGCAAGAGACCCAGTACTTC. Protein product: CASSQERASGQETQYF.

This clone was counted a few times. The chain is built from TRBV28 and TRBJ1-2; 8 nucleotides align to TRBD1. Trimming cost V 9 bases and J 4 bases; bases outside gene matches: 7. The CDR3 has 13 amino acids. Germline CDR1 and CDR2: MDHEN and SYDVKM. The DNA of the CDR3 is TGTGCCAGTGAGGGTCAGGGGGCCTATGGCTACACCTTC. Its protein is CASEGQGAYGYTF.

The chain uses TRBV19 and TRBJ2-1; TRBD1 matches 9 bases. CDR1 and CDR2 from the germline V gene are LNHDA and SQIVND (reference sequence). This CDR3 has 16 residues. V was clipped by 3 bases and J by 2 bases; unmatched bases: 5. The CDR3 loop is CASSMGDREAYNEQFF. CDR3 coding DNA: TGTGCCAGTAGTATGGGGGACAGGGAGGCCTACAATGAGCAGTTCTTC.

This clone was counted only a few times. This chain connects TRBV6-5 to TRBJ2-6, with D perhaps TRBD1 (5 bases). The germline CDR1 and CDR2 sequences are MNHEY and SVGAGI. Trimming shortened V by 6 bases and J by 1 base, and 10 bases separated the two germline ends. The CDR3 is made up of 15 amino acids. In DNA, the CDR3 is TGTGCCAGCAGCTCGACAGAGTCTGGGGCCAACGTCCTGACTTTC. This sequence encodes CASSSTESGANVLTF.

This chain connects TRBV19 to TRBJ2-2; 9 bases fit TRBD2. J lost 5 bases, V lost 10 bases, and 8 bases had no gene match. This CDR3 region has 14 residues. Germline CDR1 is LNHDA and CDR2 is SQIVND (reference sequence). The CDR3 DNA is TGTGCCACCTCCGGGACTAGCTGGACCGGGGAGCTGTTTTTT. Translating gives CATSGTSWTGELFF.

This clone was seen only once. This chain links TRBV7-9 with TRBJ2-1, with 10 bases that match TRBD2. This CDR3 spans 14 amino acids. With V trimmed by 8 bases and J by 0 bases, 1 base remained unmatched. Per germline, CDR1 SEHNR and CDR2 FQNEAQ (reference sequence). The CDR3 loop reads CASSSGSSYNEQFF. CDR3 DNA: TGTGCCAGCTCTAGCGGGAGCTCCTACAATGAGCAGTTCTTC.

The genes are TRBV9 and TRBJ2-3, with 7 bases lining up with TRBD2. Germline assignment: CDR1 SGDLS and CDR2 YYNGEE. The CDR3 covers 15 residues. Trimming removed 3 bases from V and 2 bases from J; junction bases left unmatched: 6. CDR3 sequence (DNA): TGTGCCAGCAGCGATTCTAGCGGCCCCACAGATACGCAGTATTTT. As protein: CASSDSSGPTDTQYF.

The CDR3, as DNA: TGTGCCAGCAGCGTATCTAGCGGGAGTGAGACCCAGTACTTC. Protein sequence: CASSVSSGSETQYF. The chain carries TRBV9 and TRBJ2-5; 10 nucleotides align to TRBD2. The CDR3 is made up of 14 amino acids. V dropped 1 base and J dropped 5; count of bases not matched to a gene: 2. The germline gives CDR1 SGDLS, CDR2 YYNGEE.

V is TRBV6-1 and J is TRBJ1-2; D not certain. CDR3 size: 13 residues. V lost 3 bases and J 14 bases, leaving 19 bases between the germline ends. Germline CDR1 is MNHNS and CDR2 is SASEGT. CDR3 bases: TGTGCCAGCAGTGACCCAGTGGCGGGTCTCAGGACCTTC. The encoded protein is CASSDPVAGLRTF.